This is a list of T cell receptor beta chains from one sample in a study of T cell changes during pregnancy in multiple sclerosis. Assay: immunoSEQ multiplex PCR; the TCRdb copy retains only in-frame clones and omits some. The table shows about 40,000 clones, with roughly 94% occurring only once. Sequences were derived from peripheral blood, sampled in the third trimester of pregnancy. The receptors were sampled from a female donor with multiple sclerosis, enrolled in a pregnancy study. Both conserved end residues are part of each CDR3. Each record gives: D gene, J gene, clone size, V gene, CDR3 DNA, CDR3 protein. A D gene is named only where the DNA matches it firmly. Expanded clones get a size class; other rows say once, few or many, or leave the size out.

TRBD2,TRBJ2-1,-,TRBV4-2,TGTGCCAGCAGCCTTGGGACTAGCGGGTCCGAGCAGTTCTTC,CASSLGTSGSEQFF
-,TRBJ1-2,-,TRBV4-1,TGCGCCAGCAGCCAAGATATCAGTGCCCTCTATGGCTACACCTTC,CASSQDISALYGYTF
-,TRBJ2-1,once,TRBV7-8,TGTGCCAGCAGCTTATCAGCCGTTCTAGCGAACAATGAGCAGTTCTTC,CASSLSAVLANNEQFF
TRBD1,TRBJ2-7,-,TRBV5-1,TGCGCCAGCAGGCTTGGACAGGCCGAGCAGTACTTC,CASRLGQAEQYF
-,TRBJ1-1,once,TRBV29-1,TGCAGCGTCGGGACAACGAACACTGAAGCTTTCTTT,CSVGTTNTEAFF
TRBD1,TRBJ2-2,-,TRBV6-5,TGTGCCAGCAGTTACTTGTCCCAGACAGGGCCCGGGGAGCTGTTTTTT,CASSYLSQTGPGELFF
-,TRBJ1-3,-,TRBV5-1,TGCGCCAGCAGTCCGAGTATGGGAAACACCATATATTTT,CASSPSMGNTIYF
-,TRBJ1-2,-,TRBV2,TGTGCCAGCAGTGTTGGGACATCCGGCTATGGCTACACCTTC,CASSVGTSGYGYTF
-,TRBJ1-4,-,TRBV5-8,TGTGCCAGCAGCTTGGAGGTCGCGCGGAATGAAAAACTGTTTTTT,CASSLEVARNEKLFF
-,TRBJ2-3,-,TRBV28,TGTGCCAGCGGACTATCCAACACAGATACGCAGTATTTT,CASGLSNTDTQYF
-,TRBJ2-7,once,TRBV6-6,TGTGCCAGCAGTAGCTACCGGGACTTCTCCTACGAGCAGTACTTC,CASSSYRDFSYEQYF
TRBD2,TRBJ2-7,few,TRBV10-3,TGTGCCATCAGTCTAATACCGGGACTAGCGGGGGGGTACGAGCAGTACTTC,CAISLIPGLAGGYEQYF
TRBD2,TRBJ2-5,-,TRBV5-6,TGTGCCAGCAGCTTGGGACGGGGGGGCTGGCGGGAGACCCAGTACTTC,CASSLGRGGWRETQYF
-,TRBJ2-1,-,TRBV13,TGTGCCAGCAGCTTAGTGGTGGGGGCCGATGAGCAGTTCTTC,CASSLVVGADEQFF
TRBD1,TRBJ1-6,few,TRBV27,TGTGCCAGCAGTGCCAGGAACGCCTGGGACAGCTATTCACCCCTCCACTTT,CASSARNAWDSYSPLHF
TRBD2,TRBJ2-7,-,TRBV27,TGTGCCAGCAGTTCGCTAGCGGGGGGGAGCTACAAGCAGTACTTC,CASSSLAGGSYKQYF
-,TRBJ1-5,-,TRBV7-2,TGTGCCAGCAGCTTAGAGCGGGGCGGCCAGCCCCAGCATTTT,CASSLERGGQPQHF
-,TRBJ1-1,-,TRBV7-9,TGTGCCAGCAGCTTAGCGGGGGCGTCTGAGACTGAAGCTTTCTTT,CASSLAGASETEAFF
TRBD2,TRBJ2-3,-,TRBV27,TGTGCCAGCAGTTTGGCGGGAGGGCCGTTGGATACGCAGTATTTT,CASSLAGGPLDTQYF
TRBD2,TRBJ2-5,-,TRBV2,TGTGCCAGCAGGACTAGCGGGAACCAAGAGACCCAGTACTTC,CASRTSGNQETQYF
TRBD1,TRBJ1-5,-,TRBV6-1,TGTGCCAGCAGTGAAGCTCCCCCAGGGGGTGATCAGCCCCAGCATTTT,CASSEAPPGGDQPQHF
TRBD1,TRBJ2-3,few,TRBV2,TGTGCCAGCATCAGGGGGTACCAGAGCACAGATACGCAGTATTTT,CASIRGYQSTDTQYF
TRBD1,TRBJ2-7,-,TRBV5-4,TGTGCCAGCAGCTTGTTAGGGACAGGGACTTACGAGCAGTACTTC,CASSLLGTGTYEQYF
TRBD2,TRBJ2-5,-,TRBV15,TGTGCCACCAGTCCGGAGTACCGGGGAGGGGAGACCCAGTACTTC,CATSPEYRGGETQYF
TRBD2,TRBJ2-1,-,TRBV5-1,TGCGCCAGCAGCCCTCGGGATAGCGGGAGCCTAACTAGCTCCTACAATGAGCAGTTCTTC,CASSPRDSGSLTSSYNEQFF
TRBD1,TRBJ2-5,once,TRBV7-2,TGTGCCAGCAGCTTACTAACAGGGGGAGGAGAGACCCAGTACTTC,CASSLLTGGGETQYF
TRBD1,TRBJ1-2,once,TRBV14,TGTGCCAGCAGCTACAGGGGGACCTATGGCTACACCTTC,CASSYRGTYGYTF
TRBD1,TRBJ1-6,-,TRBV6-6,TGTGCCAGCAGCCTAGGGACGGGACAGTTCTTTTCACCCCTCCACTTT,CASSLGTGQFFSPLHF
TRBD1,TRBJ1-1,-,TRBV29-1,TGCAGCGTCGAACGGGACAGGCTTGAAGCTTTCTTT,CSVERDRLEAFF
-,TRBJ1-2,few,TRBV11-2,TGTGCCAGCAGCTCTGGACAGAACTATGGCTACACCTTC,CASSSGQNYGYTF
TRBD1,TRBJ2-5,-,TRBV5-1,TGCGCCAGCAGCTTGGCCCGGACAGGGCAAGAGACCCAGTACTTC,CASSLARTGQETQYF
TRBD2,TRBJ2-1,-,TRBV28,TGTGCCAGCAGCCTATTCGGTCGGGGCGGGAGCGCCTCCTACAATGAGCAGTTCTTC,CASSLFGRGGSASYNEQFF
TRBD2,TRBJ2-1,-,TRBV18,TGTGCCAGCTCACAGATGACTAGCGGGGGGGCCCGTGAGCAGTTCTTC,CASSQMTSGGAREQFF
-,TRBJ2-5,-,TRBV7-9,TGTGCCAGCAGCCCTCAGGGAACTGAGACCCAGTACTTC,CASSPQGTETQYF
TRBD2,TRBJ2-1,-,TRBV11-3,TGTGCCAGCAGCCCTACCAGGGCGGGGGGGGTTGAGCAGTTCTTC,CASSPTRAGGVEQFF
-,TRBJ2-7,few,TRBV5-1,TGCGCCAGCAGCGCGGACAGTATCAGCTACGAGCAGTACTTC,CASSADSISYEQYF
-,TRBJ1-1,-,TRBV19,TGTGCCAGTAGTATGGGTGAGGGGAACACTGAAGCTTTCTTT,CASSMGEGNTEAFF
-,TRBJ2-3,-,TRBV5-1,TGCGCCAGCAGCTTGGGCCGACTTATTGATACGCAGTATTTT,CASSLGRLIDTQYF
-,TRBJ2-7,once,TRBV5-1,TGCGCCAGCAGCTTGGTCCAGGGTCGGTCCTACGAGCAGTACTTC,CASSLVQGRSYEQYF
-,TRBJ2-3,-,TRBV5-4,TGTGCCAGCAGCGACACAGGGGGGGTAGCGGGGGTCACAGATACGCAGTATTTT,CASSDTGGVAGVTDTQYF
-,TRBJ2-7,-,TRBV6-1,TGTGCCAGCACGGGGGGCCTCTACTACGAGCAGTACTTC,CASTGGLYYEQYF
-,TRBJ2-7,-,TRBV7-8,TGTGCCAGCAGCTCCCTGACATTCTACGAGCAGTACTTC,CASSSLTFYEQYF
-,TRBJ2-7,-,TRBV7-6,TGTGCCAGCAGACGCGGCTCCTACGAGCAGTACTTC,CASRRGSYEQYF
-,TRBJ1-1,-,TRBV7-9,TGTGCCAGCAGCTTAGTTGGGCAGGTAGAAGCTTTCTTT,CASSLVGQVEAFF
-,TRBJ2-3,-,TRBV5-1,TGCGCCAGCAGCCGGGGACTCGTCACAGATACGCAGTATTTT,CASSRGLVTDTQYF
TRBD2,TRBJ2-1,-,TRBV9,TGTGCCAGCAGCGTGGTGAGCGGGAGCTACAATGAGCAGTTCTTC,CASSVVSGSYNEQFF
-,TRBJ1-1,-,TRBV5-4,TGTGCCAGCAGCTCGGGAGGGACGGCGAACACTGAAGCTTTCTTT,CASSSGGTANTEAFF
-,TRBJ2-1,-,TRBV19,TGTGCCAGTCAAAGGGGCAGGGTGAACAGCAATGAGCAGTTCTTC,CASQRGRVNSNEQFF
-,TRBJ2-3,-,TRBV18,TGTGCCAGCTCGGGGGACACTGATACGCAGTATTTT,CASSGDTDTQYF
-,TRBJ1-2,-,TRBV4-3,TGCGCCAGCAGCCAAGATACGGGGGTATACGGCTACACCTTC,CASSQDTGVYGYTF
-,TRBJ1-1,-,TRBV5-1,TGCGCCAGCAGTCGTCGGAGAGGCACTGAAGCTTTCTTT,CASSRRRGTEAFF
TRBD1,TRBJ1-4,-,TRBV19,TGTGCCAGTAGTAGAGGGACAGGGGCGACTAATGAAAAACTGTTTTTT,CASSRGTGATNEKLFF
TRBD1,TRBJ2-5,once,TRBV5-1,TGCGCCAGCAGCCTTGACAGGGGCCTAGGTCTCTTGGAGTCCCAGTACTTC,CASSLDRGLGLLESQYF
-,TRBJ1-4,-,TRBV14,TGTGCCAGCAGCCGCGGGGACTCAACTAATGAAAAACTGTTTTTT,CASSRGDSTNEKLFF
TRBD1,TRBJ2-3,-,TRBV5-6,TGTGCCAGCAGCCCAGGGACAGGCGACAAGGATACGCAGTATTTT,CASSPGTGDKDTQYF
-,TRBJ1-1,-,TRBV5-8,TGTGCCAGCAGCTTGGCGCAGGGAGGGGTTCGAACTGAAGCTTTCTTT,CASSLAQGGVRTEAFF